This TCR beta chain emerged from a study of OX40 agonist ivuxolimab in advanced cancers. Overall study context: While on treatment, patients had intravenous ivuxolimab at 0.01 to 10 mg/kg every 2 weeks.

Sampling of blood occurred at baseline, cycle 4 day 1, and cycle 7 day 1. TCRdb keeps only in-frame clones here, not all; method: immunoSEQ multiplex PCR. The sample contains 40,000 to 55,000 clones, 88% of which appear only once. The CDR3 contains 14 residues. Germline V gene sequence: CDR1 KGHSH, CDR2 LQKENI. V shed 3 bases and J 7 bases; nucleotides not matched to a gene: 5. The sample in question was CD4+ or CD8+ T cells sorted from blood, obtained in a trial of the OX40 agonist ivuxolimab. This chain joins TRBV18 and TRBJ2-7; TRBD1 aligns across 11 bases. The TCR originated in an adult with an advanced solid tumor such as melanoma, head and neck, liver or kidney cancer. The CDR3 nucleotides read TGTGCCAGCTCACCTGGACAGGGGGCGGGGGAGCAGTACTTC. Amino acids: CASSPGQGAGEQYF.